This T cell receptor beta chain is from a study of blood T cell repertoires in COVID-19. Study summary: Sources were T cells, B-cell-depleted T cells, or PBMCs; the material itself was cDNA or gDNA.

The CDR3 is 16 residues long. V was pared by 5 bases and J by 4 bases, with 20 bases between. Germline V CDR1 and CDR2: SGHVS, FQNEAQ. Profiled with immunoSEQ multiplex PCR; TCRdb holds only in-frame clones, not every one. Of hundreds of thousands of clones in the sample, about 89% are singletons; the top ten hold around 9.5%. Recruitment covered about 25 US areas and drew participants whose ages spanned about 18 to 90 years. Cohort 3 recovery required two negative PCRs, clearance, or symptom resolution. The TCR originated in a woman aged 40 to 50 who had recovered from COVID-19. Specimen: PBMCs or T cells enriched from blood (not recorded which). The rearrangement links TRBV7-8 to TRBJ2-5; D might be TRBD2 (5 bases). CDR3 in DNA: TGTGCCAGCAGCCCAAATCCCGGTCTACGGGGAGAGACCCAGTACTTC. It codes for CASSPNPGLRGETQYF.